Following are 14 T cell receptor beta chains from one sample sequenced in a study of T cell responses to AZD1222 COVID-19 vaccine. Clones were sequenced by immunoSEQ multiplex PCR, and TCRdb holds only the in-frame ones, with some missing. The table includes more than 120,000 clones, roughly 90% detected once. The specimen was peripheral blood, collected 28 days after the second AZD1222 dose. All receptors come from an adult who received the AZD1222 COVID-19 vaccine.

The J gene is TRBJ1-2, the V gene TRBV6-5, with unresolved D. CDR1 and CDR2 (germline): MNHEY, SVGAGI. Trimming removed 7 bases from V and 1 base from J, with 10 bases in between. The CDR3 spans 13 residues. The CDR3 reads CASTIGINYGYTF. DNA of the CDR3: TGTGCCAGCACCATCGGAATTAACTATGGCTACACCTTC.

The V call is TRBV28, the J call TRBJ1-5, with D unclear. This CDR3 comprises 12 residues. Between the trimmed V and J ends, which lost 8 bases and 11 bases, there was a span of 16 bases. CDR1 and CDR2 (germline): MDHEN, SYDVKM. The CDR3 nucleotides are TGTGCCAGCTGCCGGGCGGGTATGTCCCAGCATTTT. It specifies CASCRAGMSQHF.

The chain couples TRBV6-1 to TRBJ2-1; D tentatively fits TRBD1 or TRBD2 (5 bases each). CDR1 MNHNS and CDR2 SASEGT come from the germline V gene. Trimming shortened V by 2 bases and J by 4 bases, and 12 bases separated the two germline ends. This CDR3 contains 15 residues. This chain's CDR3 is CASSERWDDYNEQFF. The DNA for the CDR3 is TGTGCCAGCAGTGAAAGGTGGGACGATTACAATGAGCAGTTCTTC.

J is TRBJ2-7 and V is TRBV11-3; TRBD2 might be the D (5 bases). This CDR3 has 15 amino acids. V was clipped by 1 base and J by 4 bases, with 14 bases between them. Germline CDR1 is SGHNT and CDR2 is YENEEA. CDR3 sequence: CASSLVPRTEYEQYF. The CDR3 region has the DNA TGTGCCAGCAGCTTAGTCCCCCGGACTGAATACGAGCAGTACTTC.

CDR3 amino acids: CSVTGTSGGASQETQYF. Here the CDR3 DNA reads TGCAGCGTTACCGGGACTAGCGGGGGGGCGAGCCAAGAGACCCAGTACTTC. The chain couples TRBV29-1 to TRBJ2-5, with 16 bases identical to TRBD2. J gave up 1 base and V 5 bases, and 7 bases lay outside the gene matches. The germline V gene encodes CDR1 SQVTM and CDR2 ANQGSEA. CDR3 length: 17 amino acids.

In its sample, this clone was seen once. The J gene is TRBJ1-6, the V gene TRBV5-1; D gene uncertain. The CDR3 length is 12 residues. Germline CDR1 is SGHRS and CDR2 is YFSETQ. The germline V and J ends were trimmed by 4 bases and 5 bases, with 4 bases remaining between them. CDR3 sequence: CASSLHNSPLHF. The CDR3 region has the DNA TGCGCCAGCAGCCTGCATAATTCACCCCTCCACTTT.

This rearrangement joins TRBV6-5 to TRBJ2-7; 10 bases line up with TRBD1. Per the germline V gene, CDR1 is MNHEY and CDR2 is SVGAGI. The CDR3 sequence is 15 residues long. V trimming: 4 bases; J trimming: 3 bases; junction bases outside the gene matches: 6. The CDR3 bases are TGTGCCAGCAGTTCGCGGGACAGGGGTGTCTACGAGCAGTACTTC. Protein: CASSSRDRGVYEQYF.

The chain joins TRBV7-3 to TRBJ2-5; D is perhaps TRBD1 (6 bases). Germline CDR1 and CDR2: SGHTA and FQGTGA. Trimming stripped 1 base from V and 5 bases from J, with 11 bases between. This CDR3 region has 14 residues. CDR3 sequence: CASSLNDRRETQYF. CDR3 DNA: TGTGCCAGCAGCTTAAACGACAGGCGGGAGACCCAGTACTTC.

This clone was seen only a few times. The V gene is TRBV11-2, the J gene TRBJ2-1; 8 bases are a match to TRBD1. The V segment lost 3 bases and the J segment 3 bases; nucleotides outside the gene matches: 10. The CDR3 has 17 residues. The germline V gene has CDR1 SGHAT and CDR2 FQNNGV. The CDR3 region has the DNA TGTGCCAGCAGCTTGGGGCAGGGGGCCACCCACTACAATGAGCAGTTCTTC. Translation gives CASSLGQGATHYNEQFF.

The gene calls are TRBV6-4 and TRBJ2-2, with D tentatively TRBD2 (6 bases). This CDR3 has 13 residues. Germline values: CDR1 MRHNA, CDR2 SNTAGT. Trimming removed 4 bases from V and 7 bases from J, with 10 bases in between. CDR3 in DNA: TGTGCCAGCAGTGTGGAGGGCGGCGGGGAGCTGTTTTTT. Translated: CASSVEGGGELFF.

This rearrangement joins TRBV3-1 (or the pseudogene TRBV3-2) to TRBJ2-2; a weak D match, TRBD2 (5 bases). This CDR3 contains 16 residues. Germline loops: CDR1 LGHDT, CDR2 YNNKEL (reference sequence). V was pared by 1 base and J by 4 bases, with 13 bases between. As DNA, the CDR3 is TGTGCCAGCAGCCAAGTAAACGGGAAGGGCACCGGGGAGCTGTTTTTT. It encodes CASSQVNGKGTGELFF.

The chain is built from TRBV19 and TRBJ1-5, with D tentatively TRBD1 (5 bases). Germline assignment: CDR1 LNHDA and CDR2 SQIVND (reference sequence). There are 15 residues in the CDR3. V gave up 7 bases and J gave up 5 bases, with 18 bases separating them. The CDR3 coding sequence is TGTGCCAGTATTTCTAGGCAAGGGGCACATCAGCCCCAGCATTTT. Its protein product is CASISRQGAHQPQHF.

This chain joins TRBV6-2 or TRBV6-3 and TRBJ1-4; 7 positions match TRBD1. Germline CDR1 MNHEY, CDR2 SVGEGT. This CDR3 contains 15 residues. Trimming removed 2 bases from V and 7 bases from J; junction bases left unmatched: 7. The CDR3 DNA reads TGTGCCAGCAGTTACCTAGGACAGGTTGGTGAAAAACTGTTTTTT. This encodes CASSYLGQVGEKLFF.

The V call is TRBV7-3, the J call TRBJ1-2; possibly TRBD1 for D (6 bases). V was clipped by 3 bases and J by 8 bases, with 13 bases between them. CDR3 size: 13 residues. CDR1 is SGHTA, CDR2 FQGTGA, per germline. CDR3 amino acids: CASSFGGQEGYTF. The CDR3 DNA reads TGTGCCAGCAGCTTTGGGGGCCAGGAAGGCTACACCTTC.